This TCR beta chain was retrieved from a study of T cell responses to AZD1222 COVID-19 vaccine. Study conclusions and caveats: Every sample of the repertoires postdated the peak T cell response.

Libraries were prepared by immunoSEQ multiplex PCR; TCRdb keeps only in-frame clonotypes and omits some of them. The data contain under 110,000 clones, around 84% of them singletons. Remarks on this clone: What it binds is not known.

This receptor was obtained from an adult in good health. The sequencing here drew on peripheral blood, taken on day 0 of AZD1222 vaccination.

CDR3 nucleotides: TGTGCCAGCAGCCAAGGCCCCAATCAGCCCCAGCATTTT. It translates to CASSQGPNQPQHF. The chain links TRBV14 to TRBJ1-5; D ambiguous. Germline V gene lookup returns CDR1 SGHDN and CDR2 FVKESK. Trimming removed 1 base from V and 3 bases from J, with 4 bases in between. This CDR3 has 13 residues.